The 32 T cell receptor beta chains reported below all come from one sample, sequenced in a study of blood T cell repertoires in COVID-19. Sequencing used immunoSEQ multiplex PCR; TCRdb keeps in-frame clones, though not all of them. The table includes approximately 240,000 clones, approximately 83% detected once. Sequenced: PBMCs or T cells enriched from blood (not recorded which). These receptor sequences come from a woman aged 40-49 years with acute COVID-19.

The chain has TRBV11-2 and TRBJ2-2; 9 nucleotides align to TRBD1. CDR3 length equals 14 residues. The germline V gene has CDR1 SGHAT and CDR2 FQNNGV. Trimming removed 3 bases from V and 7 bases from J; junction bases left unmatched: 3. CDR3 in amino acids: CASSFTGGHGELFF. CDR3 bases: TGTGCCAGCAGCTTTACAGGGGGCCACGGGGAGCTGTTTTTT.

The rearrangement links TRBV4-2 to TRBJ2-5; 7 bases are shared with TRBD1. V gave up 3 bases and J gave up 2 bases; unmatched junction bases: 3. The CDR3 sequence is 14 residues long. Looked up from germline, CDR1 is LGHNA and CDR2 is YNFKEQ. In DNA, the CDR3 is TGTGCCAGCAGCCACCGGACAGGTCAAGAGACCCAGTACTTC. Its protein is CASSHRTGQETQYF.

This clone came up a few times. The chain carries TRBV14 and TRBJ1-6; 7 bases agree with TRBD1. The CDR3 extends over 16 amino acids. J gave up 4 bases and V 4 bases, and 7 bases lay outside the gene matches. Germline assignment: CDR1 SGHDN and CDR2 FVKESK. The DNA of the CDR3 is TGTGCCAGCAGCCCCAGACAGGGAATGTATAATTCACCCCTCCACTTT. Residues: CASSPRQGMYNSPLHF.

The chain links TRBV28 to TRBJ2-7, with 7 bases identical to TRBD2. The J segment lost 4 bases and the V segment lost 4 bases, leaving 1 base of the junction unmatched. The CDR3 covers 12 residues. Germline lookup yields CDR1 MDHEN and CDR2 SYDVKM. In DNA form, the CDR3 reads TGTGCCAGCAGTTACGGGGGGTACGAGCAGTACTTC. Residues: CASSYGGYEQYF.

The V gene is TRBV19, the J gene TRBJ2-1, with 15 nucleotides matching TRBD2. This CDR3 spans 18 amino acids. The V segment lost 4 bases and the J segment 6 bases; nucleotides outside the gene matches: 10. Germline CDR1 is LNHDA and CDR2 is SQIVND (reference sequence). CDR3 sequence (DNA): TGTGCCAGTAGTAGGGGACTAGCGGGGGGACGATCGGTCAATGAGCAGTTCTTC. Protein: CASSRGLAGGRSVNEQFF.

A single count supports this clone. The CDR3 region has the DNA TGTGCCAGCAGTTACTCGACGACTAGCGGGAGGGGAGAGCAGTACTTC. Translated: CASSYSTTSGRGEQYF. This sequence joins TRBV6-5 and TRBJ2-7; 14 bases line up with TRBD2. The CDR3 sequence is 16 residues long. Germline V CDR1 and CDR2: MNHEY, SVGAGI. The ends lost 0 bases at V and 7 bases at J; junction bases unmatched: 5.

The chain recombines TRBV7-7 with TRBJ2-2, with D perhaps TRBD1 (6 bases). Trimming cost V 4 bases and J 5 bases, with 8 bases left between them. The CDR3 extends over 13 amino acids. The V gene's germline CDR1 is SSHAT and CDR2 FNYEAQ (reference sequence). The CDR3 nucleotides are TGTGCCAGCAGCTCCGGACAGACCGGGGAGCTGTTTTTT. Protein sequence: CASSSGQTGELFF. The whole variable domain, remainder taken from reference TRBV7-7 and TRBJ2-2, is GAGVSQSPRYKVTKRGQDVTLRCDPISSHATLYWYQQALGQGPEFLTYFNYEAQPDKSGLPSDRFSAERPEGSISTLTIQRTEQRDSAMYRCASSSGQTGELFFGEGSRLTVL.

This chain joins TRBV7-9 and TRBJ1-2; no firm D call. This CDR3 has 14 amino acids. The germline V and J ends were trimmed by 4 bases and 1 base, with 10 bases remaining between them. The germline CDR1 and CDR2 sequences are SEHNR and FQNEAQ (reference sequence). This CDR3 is CASSSGSDNYGYTF. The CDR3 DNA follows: TGTGCCAGCAGCTCCGGTTCCGATAACTATGGCTACACCTTC.

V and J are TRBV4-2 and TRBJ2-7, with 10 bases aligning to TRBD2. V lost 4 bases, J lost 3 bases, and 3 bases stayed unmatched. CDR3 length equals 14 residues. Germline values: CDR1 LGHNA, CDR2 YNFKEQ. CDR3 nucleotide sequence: TGTGCCAGCAGCCCAGAGCGGGGGGGCTACGAGCAGTACTTC. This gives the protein CASSPERGGYEQYF.

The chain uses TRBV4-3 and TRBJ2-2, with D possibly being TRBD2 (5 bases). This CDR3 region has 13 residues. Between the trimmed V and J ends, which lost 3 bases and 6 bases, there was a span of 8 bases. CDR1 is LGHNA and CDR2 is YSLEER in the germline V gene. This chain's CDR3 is CASSQVGAGELFF. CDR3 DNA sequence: TGCGCCAGCAGCCAGGTCGGGGCCGGGGAGCTGTTTTTT.

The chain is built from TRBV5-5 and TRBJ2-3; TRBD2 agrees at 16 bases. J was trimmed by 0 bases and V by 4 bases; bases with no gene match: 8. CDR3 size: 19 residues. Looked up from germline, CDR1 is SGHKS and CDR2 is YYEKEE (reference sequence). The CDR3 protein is CASSGPGTSGRDSTDTQYF. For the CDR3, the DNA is TGTGCCAGCAGCGGACCCGGGACTAGCGGGAGGGATAGCACAGATACGCAGTATTTT.

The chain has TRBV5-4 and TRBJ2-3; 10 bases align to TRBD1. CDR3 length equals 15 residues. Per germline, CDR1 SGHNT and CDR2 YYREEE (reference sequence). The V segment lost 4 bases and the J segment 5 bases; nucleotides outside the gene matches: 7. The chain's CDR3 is CASSQDRGDQDTQYF. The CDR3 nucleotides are TGTGCCAGCAGCCAGGACAGGGGGGATCAAGATACGCAGTATTTT.

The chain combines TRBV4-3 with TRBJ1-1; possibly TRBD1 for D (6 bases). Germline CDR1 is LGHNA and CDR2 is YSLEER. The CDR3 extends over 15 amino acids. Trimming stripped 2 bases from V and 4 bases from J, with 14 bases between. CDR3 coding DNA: TGCGCCAGCAGCCAATATGGGGGCGCGGGCACTGAAGCTTTCTTT. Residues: CASSQYGGAGTEAFF.

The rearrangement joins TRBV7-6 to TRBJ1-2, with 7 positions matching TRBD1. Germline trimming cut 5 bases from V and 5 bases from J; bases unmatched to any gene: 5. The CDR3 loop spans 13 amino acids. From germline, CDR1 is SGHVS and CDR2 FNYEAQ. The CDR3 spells CASSPTGQYGYTF. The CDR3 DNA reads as TGTGCCAGCAGCCCTACGGGACAGTATGGCTACACCTTC.

The CDR3: CSVNTGNTEAFF. For the CDR3, the DNA is TGCAGCGTTAACACAGGGAACACTGAAGCTTTCTTT. The chain joins TRBV29-1 to TRBJ1-1, with D possibly being TRBD1 (5 bases). The CDR3 runs 12 residues. Per germline, CDR1 SQVTM and CDR2 ANQGSEA. V gave up 5 bases and J gave up 1 base, with 8 bases separating them.

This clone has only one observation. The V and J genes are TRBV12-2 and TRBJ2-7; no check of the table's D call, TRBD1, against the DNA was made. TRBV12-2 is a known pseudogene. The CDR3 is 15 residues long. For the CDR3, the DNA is TGTGCAAGTCGCTTAGCGGGGCCTAGACCCTACGAGCAGTACTTC. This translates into CASRLAGPRPYEQYF.

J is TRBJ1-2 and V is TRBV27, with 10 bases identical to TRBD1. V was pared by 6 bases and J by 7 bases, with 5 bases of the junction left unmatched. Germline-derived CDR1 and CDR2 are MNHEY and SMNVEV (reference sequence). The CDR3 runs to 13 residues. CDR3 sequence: CASRTGGRSGYTF. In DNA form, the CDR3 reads TGTGCCAGCAGGACAGGGGGCAGGAGTGGCTACACCTTC.

This chain's CDR3 is CASSLTGLGNTEAFF. In DNA, the CDR3 is TGTGCCAGCAGTTTAACAGGGTTGGGAAACACTGAAGCTTTCTTT. This sequence joins TRBV27 and TRBJ1-1; D perhaps matches TRBD1 (6 bases). This CDR3 contains 15 residues. Germline V gene lookup returns CDR1 MNHEY and CDR2 SMNVEV (reference sequence). V was clipped by 2 bases and J by 2 bases, with 12 bases between them.

CDR3 in amino acids: CASSAGQGSRPHGYTF. Here the CDR3 DNA reads TGTGCCAGTAGTGCAGGACAGGGGTCCCGCCCCCATGGCTACACCTTC. The chain carries TRBV19 and TRBJ1-2; TRBD1 matches 9 bases. The CDR3 spans 16 residues. V dropped 5 bases and J dropped 6; count of bases not matched to a gene: 13. Germline CDR1 LNHDA, CDR2 SQIVND (reference sequence).

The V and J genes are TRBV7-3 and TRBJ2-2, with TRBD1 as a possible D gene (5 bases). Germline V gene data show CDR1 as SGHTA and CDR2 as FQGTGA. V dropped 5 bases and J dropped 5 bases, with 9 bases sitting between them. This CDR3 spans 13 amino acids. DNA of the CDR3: TGTGCCAGCAGCCCCAGGGAAACCGGGGAGCTGTTTTTT. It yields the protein CASSPRETGELFF.

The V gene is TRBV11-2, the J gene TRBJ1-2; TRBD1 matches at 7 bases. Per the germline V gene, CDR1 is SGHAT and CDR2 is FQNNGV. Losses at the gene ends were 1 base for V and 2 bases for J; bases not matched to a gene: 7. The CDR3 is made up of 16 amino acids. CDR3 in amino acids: CASSLGAPTGNYGYTF. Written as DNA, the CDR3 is TGTGCCAGCAGCTTAGGGGCCCCGACAGGGAACTATGGCTACACCTTC.

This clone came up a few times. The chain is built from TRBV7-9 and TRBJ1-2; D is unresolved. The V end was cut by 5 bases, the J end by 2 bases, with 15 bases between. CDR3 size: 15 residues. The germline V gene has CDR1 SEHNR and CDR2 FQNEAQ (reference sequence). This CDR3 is CASSPMAGENYGYTF. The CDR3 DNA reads TGTGCCAGCAGCCCAATGGCCGGGGAAAACTATGGCTACACCTTC.

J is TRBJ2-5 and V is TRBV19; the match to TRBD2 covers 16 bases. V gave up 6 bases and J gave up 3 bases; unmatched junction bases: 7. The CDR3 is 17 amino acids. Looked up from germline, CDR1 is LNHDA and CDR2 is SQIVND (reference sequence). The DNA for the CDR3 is TGTGCCAGTAGCCCCGGGACTAGCGGGGGGGCAAAAGAGACCCAGTACTTC. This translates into CASSPGTSGGAKETQYF.

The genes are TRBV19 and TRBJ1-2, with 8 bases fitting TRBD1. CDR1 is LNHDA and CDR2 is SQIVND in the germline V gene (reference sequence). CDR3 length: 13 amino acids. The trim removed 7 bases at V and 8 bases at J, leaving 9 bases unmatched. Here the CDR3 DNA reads TGTGCCAGTAAGACGGACAGGGATGAGGGCTACACCTTC. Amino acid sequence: CASKTDRDEGYTF.

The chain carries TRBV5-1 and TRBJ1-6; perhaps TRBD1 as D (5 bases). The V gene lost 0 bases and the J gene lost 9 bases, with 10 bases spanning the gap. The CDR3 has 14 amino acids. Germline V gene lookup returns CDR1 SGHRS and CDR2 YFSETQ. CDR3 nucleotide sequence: TGCGCCAGCAGCTTGGGACAGAGGAGTTCACCCCTCCACTTT. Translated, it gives CASSLGQRSSPLHF. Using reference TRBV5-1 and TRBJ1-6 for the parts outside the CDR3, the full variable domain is KAGVTQTPRYLIKTRGQQVTLSCSPISGHRSVSWYQQTPGQGLQFLFEYFSETQRNKGNFPGRFSGRQFSNSRSEMNVSTLELGDSALYLCASSLGQRSSPLHFGNGTRLTVT.

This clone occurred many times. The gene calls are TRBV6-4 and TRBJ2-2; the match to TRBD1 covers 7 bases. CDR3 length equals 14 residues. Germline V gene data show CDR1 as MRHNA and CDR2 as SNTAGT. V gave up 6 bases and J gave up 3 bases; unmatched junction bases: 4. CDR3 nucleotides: TGTGCCAGCAGCACAGGGGCGGACACCGGGGAGCTGTTTTTT. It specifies CASSTGADTGELFF.

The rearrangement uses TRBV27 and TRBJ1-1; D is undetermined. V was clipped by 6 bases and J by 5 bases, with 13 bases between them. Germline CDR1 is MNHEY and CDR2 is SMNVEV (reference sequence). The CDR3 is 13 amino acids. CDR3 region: CASSYAGRTEAFF. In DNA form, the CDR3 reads TGTGCCAGCAGCTACGCCGGGAGGACTGAAGCTTTCTTT.

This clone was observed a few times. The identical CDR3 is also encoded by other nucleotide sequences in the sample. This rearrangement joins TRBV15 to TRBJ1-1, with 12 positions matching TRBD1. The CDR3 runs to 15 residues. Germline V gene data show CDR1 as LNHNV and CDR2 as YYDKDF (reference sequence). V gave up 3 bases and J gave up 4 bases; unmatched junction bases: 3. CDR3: CATSSGTGGRTEAFF. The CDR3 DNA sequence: TGTGCCACCAGCAGTGGGACAGGGGGCCGCACTGAAGCTTTCTTT.

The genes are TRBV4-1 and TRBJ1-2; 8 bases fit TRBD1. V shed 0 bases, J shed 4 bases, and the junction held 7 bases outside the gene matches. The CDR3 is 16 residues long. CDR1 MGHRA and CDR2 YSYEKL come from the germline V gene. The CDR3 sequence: CASSQDAAGGSYGYTF. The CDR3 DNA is TGCGCCAGCAGCCAAGATGCGGCAGGGGGCAGCTATGGCTACACCTTC.

The CDR3 DNA reads as TGCAGCGTTGAAGAATCAAGCGGGAGCGAGAGGAGCTCCTACGAGCAGTACTTC. It yields the protein CSVEESSGSERSSYEQYF. This chain connects TRBV29-1 to TRBJ2-7, with 8 positions matching TRBD2. Germline CDR1 and CDR2: SQVTM and ANQGSEA. This CDR3 has 18 amino acids. V dropped 0 bases and J dropped 0; count of bases not matched to a gene: 13.

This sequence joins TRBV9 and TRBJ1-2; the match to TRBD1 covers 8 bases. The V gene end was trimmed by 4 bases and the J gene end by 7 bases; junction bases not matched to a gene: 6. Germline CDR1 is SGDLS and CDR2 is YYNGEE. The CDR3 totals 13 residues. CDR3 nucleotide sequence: TGTGCCAGCAGCCGTGACAGGGGAGGTGGCTACACCTTC. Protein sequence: CASSRDRGGGYTF.

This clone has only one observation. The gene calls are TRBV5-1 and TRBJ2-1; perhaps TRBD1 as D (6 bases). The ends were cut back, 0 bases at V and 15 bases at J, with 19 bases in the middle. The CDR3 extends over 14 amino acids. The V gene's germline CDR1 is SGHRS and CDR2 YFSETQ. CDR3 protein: CASSLGAQVGARFF. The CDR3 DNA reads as TGCGCCAGCAGCTTGGGCGCCCAGGTGGGGGCTAGGTTCTTC. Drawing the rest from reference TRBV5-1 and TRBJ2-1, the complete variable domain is KAGVTQTPRYLIKTRGQQVTLSCSPISGHRSVSWYQQTPGQGLQFLFEYFSETQRNKGNFPGRFSGRQFSNSRSEMNVSTLELGDSALYLCASSLGAQVGARFFGPGTRLTVL.